This TCR beta chain was retrieved from a study of somatic mutations in cytotoxic T cells in rheumatoid arthritis. Positive selection using magnetic beads isolated the CD4+ and CD8+ cells (purity was checked by flow cytometry). Germline CDR1 reads LNHDA; CDR2 reads SQIVND (reference sequence). The CDR3 loop spans 13 amino acids. With V trimmed by 8 bases and J by 2 bases, 5 bases remained unmatched. Notes on the study in general: Healthy controls showed no age-related rise in CD8+ clonality, whereas rheumatoid arthritis patients did. Antigens bound by the expanded CD8+ clones were not identified.

Original methodology: Rarely, patient CD8+ clones larger than 1% corresponded to published virus-specific TCRB sequences. Clones were sequenced by immunoSEQ multiplex PCR, and TCRdb holds only the in-frame ones, with some missing. That table is the source of V, J and clone size, and D and trimming were worked out from the DNA. The table records about 16,000 clones, approximately 82% of them present only once. A remark on this clone: Its antigen is still unknown.

The specimen sequenced was CD8+ T cells sorted from blood. The clonotype originates from a woman aged 45-65 years with rheumatoid arthritis. The rearrangement joins TRBV19 to TRBJ1-1; TRBD1 agrees at 7 bases. The CDR3 region is CASASGGNTEAFF. The CDR3 DNA is TGTGCCAGTGCCTCAGGGGGAAACACTGAAGCTTTCTTT. The variable domain in full, with the rest retrieved from reference TRBV19 and TRBJ1-1, is DGGITQSPKYLFRKEGQNVTLSCEQNLNHDAMYWYRQDPGQGLRLIYYSQIVNDFQKGDIAEGYSVSREKKESFPLTVTSAQKNPTAFYLCASASGGNTEAFFGQGTRLTVV.